Listed here are 30 T cell receptor beta chains from one sample, sequenced in a study of T cell responses to AZD1222 COVID-19 vaccine. Produced via immunoSEQ multiplex PCR; TCRdb's table is partial and in-frame only. The repertoire holds more than 90,000 clones, with around 87% as singletons. The material sequenced was peripheral blood, taken 28 days after the second AZD1222 dose. Receptors originate from an adult who received the AZD1222 COVID-19 vaccine.

The chain combines TRBV5-1 with TRBJ1-1; 7 bases agree with TRBD1. In germline, CDR1 is SGHRS, CDR2 YFSETQ. V was pared by 2 bases and J by 3 bases, with 7 bases of the junction left unmatched. This CDR3 contains 15 residues. CDR3 amino acids: CASSFEQGRDTEAFF. The DNA for the CDR3 is TGCGCCAGCAGCTTCGAACAGGGGAGGGACACTGAAGCTTTCTTT. The entire variable domain, with the rest obtained from reference TRBV5-1 and TRBJ1-1, is as follows: KAGVTQTPRYLIKTRGQQVTLSCSPISGHRSVSWYQQTPGQGLQFLFEYFSETQRNKGNFPGRFSGRQFSNSRSEMNVSTLELGDSALYLCASSFEQGRDTEAFFGQGTRLTVV.

V is TRBV5-1 and J is TRBJ1-2, with 8 bases matching TRBD1. The CDR3 spans 13 residues. The germline V gene encodes CDR1 SGHRS and CDR2 YFSETQ. J gave up 3 bases and V 3 bases, and 1 base lay outside the gene matches. The CDR3 loop reads CASSSTGDYGYTF. The CDR3 DNA sequence: TGCGCCAGCAGCTCGACAGGGGACTATGGCTACACCTTC.

The chain joins TRBV7-2 to TRBJ2-1; D is ambiguous. The germline gives CDR1 SGHTA, CDR2 FQGNSA. Trimming removed 8 bases at V and 3 bases at J, with 11 bases between. The CDR3 sequence is 13 residues long. The CDR3 here is CASGLFVYNEQFF. In nucleotides, the CDR3 is TGTGCCAGCGGCCTCTTTGTCTACAATGAGCAGTTCTTC.

The CDR3 DNA follows: TGTGCCAGCTCTCCGTCCTCGGAGACCCAGTACTTC. Its protein product is CASSPSSETQYF. The chain links TRBV7-9 to TRBJ2-5; D remains ambiguous. In germline, CDR1 is SEHNR, CDR2 FQNEAQ (reference sequence). The CDR3 spans 12 residues. The germline V and J ends were trimmed by 8 bases and 5 bases, with 12 bases remaining between them.

The V call is TRBV28, the J call TRBJ1-6; D perhaps matches TRBD1 (5 bases). Trimming left V 3 bases short and J 10 bases short, with 13 bases between. Germline CDR1 is MDHEN and CDR2 is SYDVKM. This CDR3 is 14 amino acids long. CDR3 DNA: TGTGCCAGCAGTTTTATAAGGGGAGGCTCACCCCTCCACTTT. Amino acids: CASSFIRGGSPLHF.

The chain recombines TRBV29-1 with TRBJ1-4, with 11 bases identical to TRBD1. CDR3 length: 15 amino acids. V shed 4 bases, J shed 6 bases, and the junction held 7 bases outside the gene matches. The V gene's germline CDR1 is SQVTM and CDR2 ANQGSEA. Here the CDR3 DNA reads TGCAGCGTTGTGGGGACAGGGGGTGGTGATGAAAAACTGTTTTTT. This codes for CSVVGTGGGDEKLFF.

J is TRBJ2-3 and V is TRBV4-3; 10 bases line up with TRBD2. This CDR3 is built from 15 residues. Trimming removed 4 bases from V and 6 bases from J; junction bases left unmatched: 7. Germline V gives CDR1 LGHNA, CDR2 YSLEER. This CDR3 reads CASSPRASGSDTQYF. Here the CDR3 DNA reads TGCGCCAGCAGCCCCCGGGCTAGCGGGAGTGATACGCAGTATTTT.

The chain is built from TRBV18 and TRBJ2-7; D possibly corresponds to TRBD2 (6 bases). The ends were cut back, 3 bases at V and 5 bases at J, with 11 bases in the middle. Per germline, CDR1 KGHSH and CDR2 LQKENI. This CDR3 has 13 amino acids. Here the CDR3 DNA reads TGTGCCAGCTCACCGACTAGTATAAACGAGCAGTACTTC. Protein sequence: CASSPTSINEQYF.

This chain joins TRBV4-3 and TRBJ2-1; TRBD2 matches at 9 bases. From germline, CDR1 is LGHNA and CDR2 YSLEER. J was trimmed by 1 base and V by 3 bases; bases with no gene match: 4. This CDR3 has 16 amino acids. The CDR3 DNA reads as TGCGCCAGCAGCCAGACTAGCGGAACTTCCTACAATGAGCAGTTCTTC. This gives the protein CASSQTSGTSYNEQFF.

CDR3: CASSLVGQGEKLFF. The CDR3 DNA reads TGCGCCAGCAGCTTGGTCGGACAGGGGGAAAAACTGTTTTTT. The chain couples TRBV5-1 to TRBJ1-4, with TRBD1 matching 9 bases. The V segment lost 0 bases and the J segment 8 bases; nucleotides outside the gene matches: 2. The CDR3 runs 14 residues. Germline V gene lookup returns CDR1 SGHRS and CDR2 YFSETQ.

The chain combines TRBV2 with TRBJ1-2; 9 nucleotides align to TRBD1. This CDR3 region has 15 residues. Germline V lookup: CDR1 SNHLY, CDR2 FYNNEI. J gave up 11 bases and V 4 bases, and 14 bases lay outside the gene matches. The CDR3 DNA follows: TGTGCCAGCAGTGCCCAACAGGGGGCTAGGGGTGAATACACCTTC. Its protein is CASSAQQGARGEYTF.

This chain uses TRBV6-6 with TRBJ2-5, with D possibly matching TRBD1 (6 bases). V was clipped by 2 bases and J by 0 bases, with 10 bases between them. This CDR3 is 15 amino acids long. The germline V gene encodes CDR1 MNHNY and CDR2 SVGAGI (reference sequence). CDR3 in DNA: TGTGCCAGCAGTTACCTAGACAGGCACCAAGAGACCCAGTACTTC. Translating gives CASSYLDRHQETQYF.

This sequence joins TRBV5-4 and TRBJ2-7, with D perhaps TRBD2 (6 bases). This CDR3 region has 13 residues. Germline V gene sequence: CDR1 SGHNT, CDR2 YYREEE (reference sequence). The ends were cut back, 5 bases at V and 4 bases at J, with 13 bases in the middle. CDR3 loop: CASRRGALYEQYF. In DNA form, the CDR3 reads TGTGCCAGCAGGCGGGGAGCTCTATACGAGCAGTACTTC.

The chain carries TRBV4-1 and TRBJ2-7; D is undetermined. Trimming took off 0 bases at V and 3 bases at J, with 0 bases between the two ends. The V gene's germline CDR1 is MGHRA and CDR2 YSYEKL. This CDR3 is built from 11 residues. The CDR3 DNA reads as TGCGCCAGCAGCCAAGACTACGAGCAGTACTTC. It yields the protein CASSQDYEQYF.

The chain uses TRBV28 and TRBJ1-2; 9 nucleotides align to TRBD1. Germline-derived CDR1 and CDR2 are MDHEN and SYDVKM. V lost 8 bases, J lost 5 bases, and 3 bases stayed unmatched. The CDR3 contains 12 residues. The CDR3 sequence: CASGTGRYGYTF. The CDR3 DNA follows: TGTGCCAGCGGGACAGGGCGTTATGGCTACACCTTC.

J is TRBJ1-1 and V is TRBV13; 7 positions agree with TRBD1. The germline CDR1 and CDR2 sequences are PRHDT and FYEKMQ (reference sequence). V was pared by 0 bases and J by 1 base, with 2 bases of the junction left unmatched. The CDR3 runs 15 residues. The DNA of the CDR3 is TGTGCCAGCAGCTTAGGCGACAGGGCGAACACTGAAGCTTTCTTT. Its protein product is CASSLGDRANTEAFF.

CDR3 nucleotide sequence: TGTGCCAGCAGCCAAGCCCCGAGGGGCCGCTCTGGGGCCAACGTCCTGACTTTC. Its protein product is CASSQAPRGRSGANVLTF. The gene calls are TRBV14 and TRBJ2-6; D is possibly TRBD1 or TRBD2 (5 bases each). The germline V and J ends were trimmed by 1 base and 0 bases, with 13 bases remaining between them. The CDR3 sequence is 18 residues long. Per germline, CDR1 SGHDN and CDR2 FVKESK.

The V call is TRBV2, the J call TRBJ2-3; TRBD2 agrees at 14 bases. The CDR3 extends over 16 amino acids. The germline V gene encodes CDR1 SNHLY and CDR2 FYNNEI. After removal of 6 bases from V and 4 bases from J, the junction contained 6 bases not matched to a gene. This chain's CDR3 is CASSSGLAGGADTQYF. In DNA, the CDR3 is TGTGCCAGCAGCTCCGGACTAGCGGGAGGAGCAGATACGCAGTATTTT.

The chain joins TRBV20-1 to TRBJ2-2, with 9 bases aligning to TRBD2. The CDR3 runs 15 residues. Germline CDR1 is DFQATT and CDR2 is SNEGSKA (reference sequence). V was pared by 3 bases and J by 5 bases, with 7 bases of the junction left unmatched. CDR3 sequence (DNA): TGCAGTGCTAGTGGCGGGAGGGCCGGGACCGGGGAGCTGTTTTTT. It specifies CSASGGRAGTGELFF.

The chain recombines TRBV18 with TRBJ1-1; D is undetermined. Trimming removed 2 bases at V and 5 bases at J, with 15 bases between. Germline CDR1 reads KGHSH; CDR2 reads LQKENI. The CDR3 length is 15 residues. DNA for the CDR3: TGTGCCAGCTCACCAGATCCCAACCGGAGGACTGAAGCTTTCTTT. Translated, it gives CASSPDPNRRTEAFF.

The chain carries TRBV27 and TRBJ2-7; 7 bases agree with TRBD1. This CDR3 contains 13 residues. Germline V lookup: CDR1 MNHEY, CDR2 SMNVEV (reference sequence). The J segment lost 6 bases and the V segment lost 3 bases, leaving 5 bases of the junction unmatched. CDR3 sequence: CASSLVQGSEQYF. The CDR3 DNA reads as TGTGCCAGCAGTTTGGTACAGGGGAGCGAGCAGTACTTC.

The CDR3, as DNA: TGTGCTAGTGGTTTGGCATCTTCTGGCAGCCCTTCACTTGACACTGAAGCTTTCTTT. Its protein is CASGLASSGSPSLDTEAFF. This chain joins TRBV12-5 and TRBJ1-1; no clear D. The V end lost 1 base, the J end lost 3 bases, and 24 bases lay between the germline ends. This CDR3 contains 19 residues. The germline V gene has CDR1 LGHNT and CDR2 FRNRAP.

This clone was seen a few times. The rearrangement links TRBV2 to TRBJ1-4; 9 nucleotides agree with TRBD1. V shed 6 bases and J 5 bases; nucleotides not matched to a gene: 7. CDR1 SNHLY and CDR2 FYNNEI come from the germline V gene. The CDR3 has 15 residues. The CDR3 loop reads CASRGGGQGNEKLFF. Here the CDR3 DNA reads TGTGCCAGCAGGGGAGGGGGACAGGGAAATGAAAAACTGTTTTTT.

As concerns this clone: One end of the junction does not line up with germline, which may come from a read error. This chain joins TRBV7-7 and TRBJ2-2, with 8 nucleotides matching TRBD1. The length of the CDR3 is 15 residues. CDR1 and CDR2 from the germline V gene are SSHAT and FNYEAQ (reference sequence). CDR3 in amino acids: CASSLAGGDTGELFF. For the CDR3, the DNA is TGTGCTAGCAGCTTAGCAGGGGGCGACACCGGGGAGCTGTTTTTT. The full variable domain, with the rest looked up from reference TRBV7-7 and TRBJ2-2, is GAGVSQSPRYKVTKRGQDVTLRCDPISSHATLYWYQQALGQGPEFLTYFNYEAQPDKSGLPSDRFSAERPEGSISTLTIQRTEQRDSAMYRCASSLAGGDTGELFFGEGSRLTVL.

The chain combines TRBV28 with TRBJ2-5, with 7 bases fitting TRBD2. V was clipped by 2 bases and J by 9 bases; unmatched bases: 9. This CDR3 contains 14 residues. The germline CDR1 and CDR2 sequences are MDHEN and SYDVKM. CDR3 amino acids: CASSLVSGGWAQYF. The CDR3 region has the DNA TGTGCCAGCAGTTTAGTCTCCGGGGGGTGGGCCCAGTACTTC.

The CDR3 spells CASSFLIRGDEQFF. The CDR3 DNA follows: TGTGCCAGCAGCTTCTTGATTAGGGGCGATGAGCAGTTCTTC. The rearrangement joins TRBV11-2 to TRBJ2-1; perhaps TRBD1 as D (5 bases). Trimming shortened V by 3 bases and J by 8 bases, and 14 bases separated the two germline ends. Germline CDR1 is SGHAT and CDR2 is FQNNGV. The CDR3 has 14 amino acids.

This clone was picked up one time. The chain has TRBV28 and TRBJ2-7; unclear D gene. Germline CDR1 and CDR2: MDHEN and SYDVKM. The CDR3 spans 12 residues. V lost 2 bases, J lost 7 bases, and 9 bases lay in between. CDR3 in DNA: TGTGCCAGCAGTTTAGGGCCCCTAGAGCAGTACTTC. Its protein is CASSLGPLEQYF.

This sequence joins TRBV7-9 and TRBJ2-3; D is uncertain. Germline CDR1 SEHNR, CDR2 FQNEAQ (reference sequence). This CDR3 has 14 amino acids. V was pared by 1 base and J by 5 bases, with 10 bases between. The DNA for the CDR3 is TGTGCCAGCAGCTTAGAAGTAGCTCAAGATACGCAGTATTTT. Translated, it gives CASSLEVAQDTQYF.

V gene TRBV7-2 combines with J gene TRBJ1-2; D not resolved. This CDR3 comprises 14 residues. V was pared by 5 bases and J by 2 bases, with 12 bases between. Germline V gene sequence: CDR1 SGHTA, CDR2 FQGNSA. Here the CDR3 reads CASSLDPRNYGYTF. In DNA, the CDR3 is TGTGCCAGCAGCCTGGACCCGCGAAACTATGGCTACACCTTC.

V and J are TRBV7-3 and TRBJ2-7, with D perhaps matching TRBD1 or TRBD2 (6 bases each). Germline CDR1 SGHTA, CDR2 FQGTGA. The CDR3 is made up of 14 amino acids. The V end was cut by 1 base, the J end by 4 bases, with 11 bases between. Here the CDR3 reads CASSLSQGGYEQYF. As DNA, the CDR3 is TGTGCCAGCAGCTTAAGTCAAGGGGGGTACGAGCAGTACTTC.